The rows below give T cell receptor beta chains drawn from one sample of a study of shared clonotypes between healthy human individuals. This table comes from immunoSEQ multiplex PCR, and its TCRdb copy is limited to in-frame clones, with some not included. The data show approximately 640,000 clones, with about 90% seen just once and 34% held by the top ten. Sample: memory CD8+ T cells from PBMCs. The receptor set was obtained from a man aged 18 to 35 in good health. Some clones in this sample may be carry-over from other donors' samples. Both conserved end residues are part of each CDR3. Fields, in order: V gene, J gene, clone size, D gene, CDR3 DNA, CDR3 protein. D genes are given only for firm matches. Expanded clones are given a class, and other clones once, few, many or no size at all.

>TRBV5-1|TRBJ1-4|-|-
TGCGCCAGCAGCTCGGGGAATGAAAAACTGTTTTTT
CASSSGNEKLFF
>TRBV7-9|TRBJ1-3|-|-
TGTGCCAGCAGTCTGATCCCAGGGGCGGAAAACACCATATATTTT
CASSLIPGAENTIYF
>TRBV13|TRBJ2-7|-|TRBD2
TGTGCCAGCAGCTCCCAGGGACTAGGTTACGAGCAGTACTTC
CASSSQGLGYEQYF
>TRBV21-1|TRBJ2-7|-|-
TGTGCCAGCAGCAAGACAGGTCCGACACCCTACGAGCAGTACTTC
CASSKTGPTPYEQYF
>TRBV27|TRBJ2-1|once|TRBD2
TGTGCCAGCAGTACTAGCGGGGGTTACAATGAGCAGTTCTTC
CASSTSGGYNEQFF
>TRBV28|TRBJ2-5|-|TRBD1
TGTGCCAGCAGTTTTGGGACAGGGACGTCCGAAGAGACCCAGTACTTC
CASSFGTGTSEETQYF
>TRBV10-3|TRBJ1-6|-|TRBD1
TGTGCCATCAGCACAGGGGGCTATTCACCCCTCCACTTT
CAISTGGYSPLHF
>TRBV6-5|TRBJ2-7|-|-
TGTGCCAGCAGCCCCGGGGGGCCTAGCTCCTACGAGCAGTACTTC
CASSPGGPSSYEQYF
>TRBV9|TRBJ1-3|-|-
TGTGCCAGCAGCGCCCCCAGGGAGGGGGACATCCAGTTT
CASSAPREGDIQF
>TRBV27|TRBJ1-2|-|TRBD1
TGTGCCAGCAGTTTGGCAGGGGGCCATTATGGCTACACCTTC
CASSLAGGHYGYTF
>TRBV11-2|TRBJ2-5|-|-
TGTGCCAGCAGCTTGTTCGGAGCGGGTTCCAAAGAGACCCAGTACTTC
CASSLFGAGSKETQYF
>TRBV5-1|TRBJ2-7|-|-
TGCGCCAGCAGCTTGTTTTCGGGCACAGGCTACGAGCAGTACTTC
CASSLFSGTGYEQYF
>TRBV27|TRBJ2-1|-|-
TGTGCCAGCAGTTTATTACAGGGATCATACAATGAGCAGTTCTTC
CASSLLQGSYNEQFF
>TRBV4-2|TRBJ2-5|-|-
TGTGCCAGCAGCCCGCGGACGAGAGGAGGAGAGACCCAGTACTTC
CASSPRTRGGETQYF
>TRBV30|TRBJ1-1|-|-
TGTGCCTGGAGTGAAATGGGACACCACACTGAAGCTTTCTTT
CAWSEMGHHTEAFF
>TRBV15|TRBJ2-7|-|-
TGTGCCACCAGCAGGGAGAGGATGAGCTACGAGCAGTACTTC
CATSRERMSYEQYF
>TRBV7-9|TRBJ2-7|-|-
TGTGCCAGCAGCTTAACCTCGTGGGGGGAGCAGTACTTC
CASSLTSWGEQYF
>TRBV7-9|TRBJ1-2|-|TRBD1
TGTGCCAGCAGCTTAGCGGGACAGGGGGCCCACTATGGCTACACCTTC
CASSLAGQGAHYGYTF
>TRBV29-1|TRBJ2-1|-|TRBD2
TGCAGCGGGCGGGAGGCCTTATACAATGAGCAGTTCTTC
CSGREALYNEQFF
>TRBV7-3|TRBJ2-3|-|TRBD1
TGTGCCAGCAGTTTAGTCGGGACAGGGGGCCTTACAGATACGCAGTATTTT
CASSLVGTGGLTDTQYF